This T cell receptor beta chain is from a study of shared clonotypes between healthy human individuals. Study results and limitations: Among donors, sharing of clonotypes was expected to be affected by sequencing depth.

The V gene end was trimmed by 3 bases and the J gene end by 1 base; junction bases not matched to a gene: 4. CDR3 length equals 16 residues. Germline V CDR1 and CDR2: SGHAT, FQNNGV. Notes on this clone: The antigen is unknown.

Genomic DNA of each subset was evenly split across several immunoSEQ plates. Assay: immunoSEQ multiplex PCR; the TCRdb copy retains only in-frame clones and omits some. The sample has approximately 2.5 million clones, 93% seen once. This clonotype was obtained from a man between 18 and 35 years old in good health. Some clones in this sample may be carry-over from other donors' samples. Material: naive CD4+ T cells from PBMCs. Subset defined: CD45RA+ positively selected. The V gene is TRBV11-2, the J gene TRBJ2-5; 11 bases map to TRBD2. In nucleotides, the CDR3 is TGTGCCAGCAGCTTCTTAGCGGGAGGGATCCAAGAGACCCAGTACTTC. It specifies CASSFLAGGIQETQYF.